One and the same sample provided the 31 T cell receptor beta chains below, sequenced in a study of blood T cell repertoires in COVID-19 (TCRdb year 2020). The library was produced with the immunoSEQ multiplex PCR assay. The source is immuneACCESS, and TCRdb retained only in-frame sequences with V and J called. Part of the clones is not carried over; for the studies checked, unresolved V genes explain less than half of this, and the remainder is unexplained. The sample table shows 55,000 to 80,000 clones, and approximately 83% are seen once. The top ten clonotypes cover roughly 12% of the sample. Sequenced input: peripheral blood. The receptors were gathered from a human donor in a cohort sampled during active COVID-19.

Written as DNA, the CDR3 is TGTGCCAGCAGCGTGGCAGCGGCCGGGGAGCTGTTTTTT. Encoded protein: CASSVAAAGELFF. The V call is TRBV9, the J call TRBJ2-2, with a weak D call TRBD2 (5 bases). Trimming took 2 bases from V and 6 from J, leaving 8 bases between them. CDR3 length: 13 amino acids. The germline CDR1 and CDR2 sequences are SGDLS and YYNGEE.

The V gene is TRBV7-4, the J gene TRBJ2-7; D not resolved. Germline V gene sequence: CDR1 SGHVT, CDR2 SQSDAQ. The CDR3 runs 13 residues. The ends were cut back, 2 bases at V and 2 bases at J, with 7 bases in the middle. CDR3 nucleotide sequence: TGTGCCAGCAGCTTATCCGGTACCTACGAGCAGTACTTC. Amino acids: CASSLSGTYEQYF.

The chain has TRBV4-1 and TRBJ2-1; 14 bases map to TRBD2. The CDR3 is 21 residues long. V lost 4 bases and J lost 3; bases outside the gene matches: 17. The germline gives CDR1 MGHRA, CDR2 YSYEKL. DNA of the CDR3: TGCGCCAGCAGCCCAAGACTGGTGACTAGCGGGGGGGCGATCCGCTACAATGAGCAGTTCTTC. Its translation: CASSPRLVTSGGAIRYNEQFF.

J is TRBJ2-1 and V is TRBV11-3; 7 nucleotides align to TRBD2. CDR1 SGHNT and CDR2 YENEEA come from the germline V gene. The J segment lost 5 bases and the V segment lost 1 base, leaving 5 bases of the junction unmatched. CDR3 size: 15 residues. The CDR3 coding sequence is TGTGCCAGCAGCTTAGGGGGACTAAATCACAATGAGCAGTTCTTC. As protein: CASSLGGLNHNEQFF.

J is TRBJ2-3 and V is TRBV5-4; D is perhaps TRBD1 (6 bases). Trimming pared 4 bases from V and 0 bases from J, leaving 12 bases between. The CDR3 length is 15 residues. Per the germline V gene, CDR1 is SGHNT and CDR2 is YYREEE (reference sequence). Here the CDR3 reads CASSTGMLSTDTQYF. Here the CDR3 DNA reads TGTGCCAGCAGCACAGGGATGCTGAGCACAGATACGCAGTATTTT.

This clone turned up a few times. The V call is TRBV27, the J call TRBJ1-6; maybe TRBD1 (6 bases). Germline V gives CDR1 MNHEY, CDR2 SMNVEV (reference sequence). The CDR3 totals 19 residues. Trimming shortened V by 6 bases and J by 0 bases, and 21 bases separated the two germline ends. CDR3: CASRRAGDILSSYNSPLHF. The CDR3 DNA sequence: TGTGCCAGCAGGAGAGCCGGGGACATTCTGAGCTCCTATAATTCACCCCTCCACTTT.

The chain recombines TRBV2 with TRBJ2-2; D may be TRBD1 (5 bases). Trimming removed 10 bases at V and 4 bases at J, with 19 bases between. The CDR3 has 15 residues. The germline gives CDR1 SNHLY, CDR2 FYNNEI. The CDR3 loop reads CATRQASGFTGELFF. In nucleotides, the CDR3 is TGTGCCACCAGGCAGGCGTCAGGGTTCACCGGGGAGCTGTTTTTT.

The chain has TRBV9 and TRBJ1-2; a weak D match, TRBD1 (5 bases). Germline V gene data show CDR1 as SGDLS and CDR2 as YYNGEE. This CDR3 region has 16 residues. V was pared by 4 bases and J by 2 bases, with 18 bases between. The CDR3 region has the DNA TGTGCCAGCAGCCCCGGGGGGGGGAATAAAAACTATGGCTACACCTTC. Protein sequence: CASSPGGGNKNYGYTF.

This rearrangement joins TRBV5-4 to TRBJ2-5; 9 bases align to TRBD1. The germline gives CDR1 SGHNT, CDR2 YYREEE (reference sequence). This CDR3 contains 16 residues. V shed 2 bases and J 2 bases; nucleotides not matched to a gene: 7. The CDR3 loop reads CASSLQGAGSQETQYF. The CDR3 bases are TGTGCCAGCAGCTTACAGGGGGCTGGTTCACAAGAGACCCAGTACTTC.

J is TRBJ2-7 and V is TRBV27; a weak D match, TRBD1 (6 bases). Germline lookup yields CDR1 MNHEY and CDR2 SMNVEV (reference sequence). The CDR3 is made up of 14 amino acids. Deletions cut 5 bases from V and 2 bases from J, with 13 bases between. CDR3 loop: CASSPRGFPYEQYF. CDR3 DNA: TGTGCCAGCAGTCCGAGGGGGTTCCCCTACGAGCAGTACTTC.

V is TRBV10-2 and J is TRBJ2-7; no definite D call. V dropped 2 bases and J dropped 6 bases, with 8 bases sitting between them. Germline V gives CDR1 WSHSY, CDR2 SAAADI. The CDR3 is 12 amino acids. The CDR3 sequence: CASSETTSEQYF. CDR3 sequence (DNA): TGCGCCAGCAGTGAGACTACAAGCGAGCAGTACTTC.

This clone was counted once. CDR3 amino acids: CASSFLAGGPVTDTQYF. The CDR3 DNA reads TGTGCCAGCAGCTTTCTAGCGGGGGGGCCAGTTACAGATACGCAGTATTTT. V gene TRBV7-2 combines with J gene TRBJ2-3, with 12 bases lining up with TRBD2. J was trimmed by 3 bases and V by 3 bases; bases with no gene match: 7. Germline V gene lookup returns CDR1 SGHTA and CDR2 FQGNSA. The CDR3 is 17 amino acids. Drawing the rest from reference TRBV7-2 and TRBJ2-3, the complete variable domain is GAGVSQSPSNKVTEKGKDVELRCDPISGHTALYWYRQSLGQGLEFLIYFQGNSAPDKSGLPSDRFSAERTGGSVSTLTIQRTQQEDSAVYLCASSFLAGGPVTDTQYFGPGTRLTVL.

This chain connects TRBV5-1 to TRBJ1-2; TRBD1 matches at 7 bases. This CDR3 comprises 16 residues. Germline CDR1 is SGHRS and CDR2 is YFSETQ. Germline trimming cut 4 bases from V and 4 bases from J; bases unmatched to any gene: 13. The CDR3 nucleotides read TGCGCCAGCAGCCTAAACCCGAGGACAGGAAGCTATGGCTACACCTTC. Translation gives CASSLNPRTGSYGYTF.

CDR3 amino acids: CASSAVDGGYTF. For the CDR3, the DNA is TGTGCCAGCAGTGCCGTTGATGGCGGCTACACCTTC. The V and J genes are TRBV2 and TRBJ1-2, with D unresolved. V was cut by 4 bases and J by 8 bases, with 11 bases left in between. Germline CDR1 reads SNHLY; CDR2 reads FYNNEI. The CDR3 loop spans 12 amino acids.

J is TRBJ2-1 and V is TRBV18, with D possibly matching TRBD2 (6 bases). CDR1 is KGHSH and CDR2 is LQKENI in the germline V gene. The CDR3 consists of 16 residues. The ends were cut back, 4 bases at V and 5 bases at J, with 18 bases in the middle. CDR3 region: CASSRTGGWSNNEQFF. DNA for the CDR3: TGTGCCAGCTCACGTACCGGGGGTTGGTCCAACAATGAGCAGTTCTTC.

V is TRBV19 and J is TRBJ1-4; D possibly corresponds to TRBD1 (5 bases). V lost 10 bases and J lost 0, with 15 bases in between. Germline V gives CDR1 LNHDA, CDR2 SQIVND (reference sequence). The CDR3 covers 15 residues. The CDR3 bases are TGTGCCACCGCGGGACGGAGTGCAACTAATGAAAAACTGTTTTTT. Translated, it gives CATAGRSATNEKLFF.

The chain joins TRBV5-1 to TRBJ2-5; D uncertain. V lost 4 bases, J lost 0 bases, and 13 bases lay in between. Germline lookup yields CDR1 SGHRS and CDR2 YFSETQ. The CDR3 is 15 amino acids. CDR3 nucleotides: TGCGCCAGCAGCCCGAGTTCCGGTAACCAAGAGACCCAGTACTTC. Translating gives CASSPSSGNQETQYF. Combining the CDR3 with reference TRBV5-1 and TRBJ2-5 gives the whole variable domain KAGVTQTPRYLIKTRGQQVTLSCSPISGHRSVSWYQQTPGQGLQFLFEYFSETQRNKGNFPGRFSGRQFSNSRSEMNVSTLELGDSALYLCASSPSSGNQETQYFGPGTRLLVL.

This rearrangement joins TRBV30 to TRBJ2-2; 9 positions match TRBD2. This CDR3 is built from 19 residues. The germline CDR1 and CDR2 sequences are GTSNPN and SVGIG (reference sequence). V was pared by 0 bases and J by 5 bases, with 16 bases of the junction left unmatched. The CDR3 bases are TGTGCCTGGAGTGTAATGGGACTAGCTCTACCCCGAGGAACCGGGGAGCTGTTTTTT. Its protein product is CAWSVMGLALPRGTGELFF.

This chain uses TRBV19 with TRBJ1-1; D remains unclear. Looked up from germline, CDR1 is LNHDA and CDR2 is SQIVND (reference sequence). Between the trimmed V and J ends, which lost 3 bases and 0 bases, there was a span of 11 bases. The CDR3 is made up of 15 amino acids. Here the CDR3 DNA reads TGTGCCAGTAGTATCGAGGGCAGTTTGAACACTGAAGCTTTCTTT. Translated, it gives CASSIEGSLNTEAFF.

V usage is TRBV12-3 or TRBV12-4 and J usage is TRBJ1-1; tentative D call: TRBD1 (5 bases). The CDR3 runs 13 residues. The ends were cut back, 2 bases at V and 10 bases at J, with 14 bases in the middle. CDR3: CASSLPPGMVAFF. The CDR3 DNA follows: TGTGCCAGCAGTTTACCCCCAGGGATGGTAGCTTTCTTT.

The chain recombines TRBV11-2 with TRBJ2-3, with 9 bases that match TRBD2. The CDR3 is 16 amino acids. After removal of 1 base from V and 6 bases from J, the junction contained 8 bases not matched to a gene. CDR1 SGHAT and CDR2 FQNNGV come from the germline V gene. CDR3 nucleotides: TGTGCCAGCAGCTTAGGGGTTGGCGGGGGGGTTGATACGCAGTATTTT. This sequence encodes CASSLGVGGGVDTQYF.

This sequence joins TRBV5-1 and TRBJ2-7; 7 bases are shared with TRBD1. Losses at the gene ends were 4 bases for V and 0 bases for J; bases not matched to a gene: 7. Germline V gives CDR1 SGHRS, CDR2 YFSETQ. The CDR3 runs to 15 residues. The CDR3 loop reads CASSAGDRPSYEQYF. In DNA form, the CDR3 reads TGCGCCAGCAGCGCAGGGGACAGACCCTCCTACGAGCAGTACTTC.

The J gene is TRBJ1-1, the V gene TRBV19, with D possibly being TRBD1 (6 bases). Germline V gene data show CDR1 as LNHDA and CDR2 as SQIVND (reference sequence). The CDR3 covers 13 residues. The V end was cut by 2 bases, the J end by 11 bases, with 15 bases between. The CDR3 sequence: CASSIQGLRTAFF. The CDR3 DNA follows: TGTGCCAGTAGTATACAGGGGCTCAGGACGGCTTTCTTT.

The chain links TRBV19 to TRBJ2-3; 8 nucleotides match TRBD1. Germline CDR1 LNHDA, CDR2 SQIVND (reference sequence). V trimming: 9 bases; J trimming: 0 bases; junction bases outside the gene matches: 2. The CDR3 runs 13 residues. This CDR3 is CARRQGSTDTQYF. The CDR3 DNA reads as TGTGCCAGGAGACAGGGGAGCACAGATACGCAGTATTTT.

The rearrangement links TRBV5-1 to TRBJ1-6, with 8 bases fitting TRBD1. The CDR3 totals 15 residues. Per germline, CDR1 SGHRS and CDR2 YFSETQ. Trimming cost V 3 bases and J 8 bases; bases outside gene matches: 7. The CDR3 reads CASSSATGGYSPLHF. CDR3 sequence (DNA): TGCGCCAGCAGCTCAGCCACAGGGGGGTATTCACCCCTCCACTTT.

The chain's CDR3 is CASSWASGKETQYF. The CDR3 region has the DNA TGTGCCAGCTCTTGGGCTAGCGGAAAAGAGACCCAGTACTTC. The chain is built from TRBV18 and TRBJ2-5, with 7 bases identical to TRBD2. The CDR3 contains 14 residues. Looked up from germline, CDR1 is KGHSH and CDR2 is LQKENI. Germline trimming cut 6 bases from V and 3 bases from J; bases unmatched to any gene: 7.

The J gene is TRBJ2-3, the V gene TRBV5-4; 12 nucleotides line up with TRBD2. CDR3 length: 18 amino acids. CDR1 SGHNT and CDR2 YYREEE come from the germline V gene (reference sequence). Trimming removed 0 bases from V and 4 bases from J; junction bases left unmatched: 9. This CDR3 is CASSLVSSGGAGADTQYF. Written as DNA, the CDR3 is TGTGCCAGCAGCTTGGTTTCTAGCGGGGGGGCAGGCGCAGATACGCAGTATTTT.

The chain employs TRBV6-2 or TRBV6-3 and TRBJ2-2; 9 bases are a match to TRBD1. CDR1 is MNHEY and CDR2 is SVGEGT in the germline V gene. CDR3 length: 15 residues. V was pared by 6 bases and J by 4 bases, with 6 bases of the junction left unmatched. CDR3 region: CASSPTGGITGELFF. DNA of the CDR3: TGTGCCAGCAGCCCCACAGGGGGCATCACCGGGGAGCTGTTTTTT.

This chain links TRBV5-4 with TRBJ1-5; tentative D call: TRBD1 (5 bases). The length of the CDR3 is 14 residues. Germline V gene data show CDR1 as SGHNT and CDR2 as YYREEE (reference sequence). Trimming stripped 1 base from V and 9 bases from J, with 14 bases between. In DNA form, the CDR3 reads TGTGCCAGCAGCTTGTATGGGGCGTTGGGGCCCCAGCATTTT. Amino acids: CASSLYGALGPQHF.

The J gene is TRBJ2-3, the V gene TRBV5-1; no reliable D call. V was clipped by 1 base and J by 4 bases, with 10 bases between them. This CDR3 is 14 amino acids long. In germline, CDR1 is SGHRS, CDR2 YFSETQ. CDR3 in DNA: TGCGCCAGCAGCTTGAGCGTTGGGTCAGATACGCAGTATTTT. Encoded protein: CASSLSVGSDTQYF.

V is TRBV19 and J is TRBJ1-1; 8 bases match TRBD1. The CDR3 runs 15 residues. J lost 7 bases, V lost 8 bases, and 15 bases had no gene match. Germline V gene lookup returns CDR1 LNHDA and CDR2 SQIVND (reference sequence). Here the CDR3 DNA reads TGTGCCAGTCGAAGACCCGACAGGGGATGGGTTGAAGCTTTCTTT. Its translation is CASRRPDRGWVEAFF.